This T cell receptor beta chain was documented in a study of CD8 T cells in ankylosing spondylitis. 5'-RACE, quantitative and with molecular barcodes, yielded the TCR beta libraries. A single record per CDR3 protein comes from TCRdb applying MiXCR to the 5' RACE reads. The repertoire holds 150,000 to 200,000 distinct CDR3 sequences, roughly 18% seen once, with approximately 4% in the top ten. This clonotype was detected ten times or more. Antigen unknown. This CDR3 region has 11 residues. V was cut by 5 bases and J by 3 bases, with 6 bases left in between. The germline gives CDR1 DFQATT, CDR2 SNEGSKA (reference sequence). Findings and caveats of the study: A subset of motif variants has previously been described in the synovial fluid and blood of reactive arthritis. It was reported that disease-linked clones were significantly enriched in matched ankylosing spondylitis synovial fluid. Among TCR beta sequences, a motif of several highly homologous variants appeared characteristic of ankylosing spondylitis blood.

The sequence derives from a male donor aged 5 to 30 with ankylosing spondylitis or in good health (not recorded which). The sequenced material came from blood, either unsorted or a sorted T cell fraction (not recorded which). The chain couples TRBV20-1 to TRBJ2-3; no reliable D call. The CDR3 nucleotides read TGCAGTGCTCTCAAGACAGATACGCAGTATTTT. It yields the protein CSALKTDTQYF.